A selection of T cell receptor beta chains follows, all from one sample in a study of control samples from healthy donors and cancer patients. Data came from immunoSEQ multiplex PCR; TCRdb stores just in-frame clones and leaves some out. The sample contains roughly 90,000 clones, approximately 93% of which appear only once. Sequencing used blood. These receptors all come from a woman in her thirties in good health. CDR3s include the opening cysteine and the closing phenylalanine or tryptophan. A D gene is named only where the DNA matches it firmly. Rows give clone size only sometimes, using once, few, many, or a class for an expanded clone.

abundance: -; d_gene: -; j_gene: TRBJ2-7; v_gene: TRBV24-1; CDR3aa: CATSDSGQPYEQYF; CDR3nt: TGTGCCACCAGTGATAGCGGACAGCCCTACGAGCAGTACTTC
abundance: -; d_gene: TRBD1; j_gene: TRBJ2-2; v_gene: TRBV6-1; CDR3aa: CASSEDRGLDTGELFF; CDR3nt: TGTGCCAGCAGTGAGGACAGGGGGCTGGACACCGGGGAGCTGTTTTTT
abundance: -; d_gene: -; j_gene: TRBJ1-2; v_gene: TRBV2; CDR3aa: CASSGLNSNYGYTF; CDR3nt: TGTGCCAGCAGTGGGCTGAATTCTAACTATGGCTACACCTTC
abundance: -; d_gene: -; j_gene: TRBJ1-4; v_gene: TRBV6-2/TRBV6-3; CDR3aa: CASSYSTGGVDEKLFF; CDR3nt: TGTGCCAGCAGTTACTCGACGGGGGGAGTCGATGAAAAACTGTTTTTT
abundance: -; d_gene: TRBD1; j_gene: TRBJ2-7; v_gene: TRBV30; CDR3aa: CAWRPRTGLIYEQYF; CDR3nt: TGTGCCTGGAGACCCCGGACAGGGCTAATCTACGAGCAGTACTTC
abundance: -; d_gene: TRBD1; j_gene: TRBJ1-1; v_gene: TRBV5-5; CDR3aa: CASSKEYDRGYGAFF; CDR3nt: TGTGCCAGCAGCAAAGAATACGACAGGGGATACGGGGCTTTCTTT
abundance: -; d_gene: -; j_gene: TRBJ2-5; v_gene: TRBV11-2; CDR3aa: CASSLARIPQETQYF; CDR3nt: TGTGCCAGCAGCTTGGCCAGGATCCCGCAAGAGACCCAGTACTTC
abundance: -; d_gene: -; j_gene: TRBJ1-5; v_gene: TRBV19; CDR3aa: CASSWDLRQPQHF; CDR3nt: TGTGCCAGTAGTTGGGACCTGAGGCAGCCCCAGCATTTT
abundance: -; d_gene: TRBD1; j_gene: TRBJ2-7; v_gene: TRBV28; CDR3aa: CASRDRGTGRSYEQYF; CDR3nt: TGTGCCAGCAGGGATAGGGGGACAGGGAGATCCTACGAGCAGTACTTC
abundance: -; d_gene: -; j_gene: TRBJ1-1; v_gene: TRBV27; CDR3aa: CASSLTPWGNTEAFF; CDR3nt: TGTGCCAGCAGTTTAACCCCATGGGGTAACACTGAAGCTTTCTTT
abundance: -; d_gene: TRBD1; j_gene: TRBJ1-4; v_gene: TRBV6-1; CDR3aa: CASSERARGEKLFF; CDR3nt: TGTGCCAGCAGTGAAAGGGCCAGGGGGGAAAAACTGTTTTTT
abundance: -; d_gene: -; j_gene: TRBJ2-7; v_gene: TRBV27; CDR3aa: CASSLAGGGGSYEQYF; CDR3nt: TGTGCCAGCAGTTTAGCAGGGGGTGGGGGGTCCTACGAGCAGTACTTC
abundance: -; d_gene: -; j_gene: TRBJ2-3; v_gene: TRBV6-1; CDR3aa: CASSEETRMSTDTQYF; CDR3nt: TGTGCCAGCAGTGAAGAAACTAGGATGAGCACAGATACGCAGTATTTT
abundance: -; d_gene: TRBD2; j_gene: TRBJ2-1; v_gene: TRBV15; CDR3aa: CATSKAGSGHNEQFF; CDR3nt: TGTGCCACCAGCAAAGCGGGGAGCGGTCACAATGAGCAGTTCTTC
abundance: -; d_gene: -; j_gene: TRBJ1-2; v_gene: TRBV7-8; CDR3aa: CASSPTTGPYWGYTF; CDR3nt: TGTGCCAGCAGCCCCACCACAGGGCCTTATTGGGGCTACACCTTC
abundance: -; d_gene: -; j_gene: TRBJ1-1; v_gene: TRBV7-8; CDR3aa: CASSLGAGAFF; CDR3nt: TGTGCCAGCAGCTTAGGGGCTGGAGCTTTCTTT
abundance: -; d_gene: -; j_gene: TRBJ1-1; v_gene: TRBV29-1; CDR3aa: CSVAVSTEAFF; CDR3nt: TGCAGCGTTGCGGTATCCACTGAAGCTTTCTTT
abundance: -; d_gene: TRBD2; j_gene: TRBJ2-5; v_gene: TRBV13; CDR3aa: CASSEGTKPPETQYF; CDR3nt: TGTGCCAGCAGCGAAGGGACTAAACCTCCAGAGACCCAGTACTTC
abundance: -; d_gene: -; j_gene: TRBJ1-1; v_gene: TRBV18; CDR3aa: CASSPSIGGTEAFF; CDR3nt: TGTGCCAGCTCACCATCGATAGGTGGGACTGAAGCTTTCTTT
abundance: -; d_gene: TRBD1; j_gene: TRBJ2-1; v_gene: TRBV28; CDR3aa: CASSFPGQGYDEQFF; CDR3nt: TGTGCCAGCAGTTTCCCGGGACAGGGGTATGATGAGCAGTTCTTC
abundance: -; d_gene: -; j_gene: TRBJ2-7; v_gene: TRBV6-6; CDR3aa: CASSYHTTDGYEQYF; CDR3nt: TGTGCCAGCAGTTACCACACAACGGATGGATACGAGCAGTACTTC
abundance: -; d_gene: TRBD1; j_gene: TRBJ2-7; v_gene: TRBV2; CDR3aa: CASRGLTGYYEQYF; CDR3nt: TGTGCCAGCAGGGGATTGACAGGGTACTACGAGCAGTACTTC
abundance: -; d_gene: -; j_gene: TRBJ2-1; v_gene: TRBV3-1/TRBV3-2; CDR3aa: CASSRIDSNEQFF; CDR3nt: TGTGCCAGCAGCCGCATAGACTCCAATGAGCAGTTCTTC
abundance: -; d_gene: -; j_gene: TRBJ1-1; v_gene: TRBV28; CDR3aa: CASRPGQNTEAFF; CDR3nt: TGTGCCAGCAGACCCGGGCAGAACACTGAAGCTTTCTTT
abundance: once; d_gene: TRBD1; j_gene: TRBJ1-3; v_gene: TRBV6-5; CDR3aa: CASSWGQGSSGNTIYF; CDR3nt: TGTGCCAGCAGTTGGGGACAGGGGAGCTCTGGAAACACCATATATTTT
abundance: -; d_gene: -; j_gene: TRBJ1-6; v_gene: TRBV3-1/TRBV3-2; CDR3aa: CASSQGGSYNSPLHF; CDR3nt: TGTGCCAGCAGCCAAGGTGGATCCTATAATTCACCCCTCCACTTT
abundance: -; d_gene: -; j_gene: TRBJ2-6; v_gene: TRBV9; CDR3aa: CASSLTLRANVLTF; CDR3nt: TGTGCCAGCAGCTTGACCCTTCGGGCCAACGTCCTGACTTTC
abundance: -; d_gene: TRBD1; j_gene: TRBJ1-6; v_gene: TRBV5-1; CDR3aa: CASSLARAGGSSPVLNSPLHF; CDR3nt: TGCGCCAGCAGCTTGGCGAGGGCAGGGGGCTCTTCTCCGGTGCTGAATTCACCCCTCCACTTT
abundance: -; d_gene: -; j_gene: TRBJ1-1; v_gene: TRBV6-1; CDR3aa: CASSEVMNTEAFF; CDR3nt: TGTGCCAGCAGTGAAGTAATGAACACTGAAGCTTTCTTT
abundance: -; d_gene: -; j_gene: TRBJ1-1; v_gene: TRBV30; CDR3aa: CAWSLVQENTEAFF; CDR3nt: TGTGCCTGGAGTCTTGTACAGGAGAACACTGAAGCTTTCTTT
abundance: -; d_gene: -; j_gene: TRBJ2-7; v_gene: TRBV7-9; CDR3aa: CASSTWGAYEQYF; CDR3nt: TGTGCCAGCAGCACCTGGGGGGCCTACGAGCAGTACTTC
abundance: -; d_gene: -; j_gene: TRBJ2-7; v_gene: TRBV2; CDR3aa: CASRWGTLQGRGNYEQYF; CDR3nt: TGTGCCAGCCGGTGGGGTACCCTACAGGGGAGGGGGAACTACGAGCAGTACTTC
abundance: -; d_gene: TRBD1; j_gene: TRBJ1-6; v_gene: TRBV6-5; CDR3aa: CASRVGQGANPPLHF; CDR3nt: TGTGCCAGCAGGGTTGGACAGGGGGCGAATCCACCCCTCCACTTT
abundance: -; d_gene: -; j_gene: TRBJ2-1; v_gene: TRBV27; CDR3aa: CASSLVDINEQFF; CDR3nt: TGTGCCAGCAGTTTAGTGGACATCAATGAGCAGTTCTTC
abundance: -; d_gene: -; j_gene: TRBJ1-1; v_gene: TRBV7-9; CDR3aa: CASSLNTEAFF; CDR3nt: TGTGCCAGCAGCTTGAACACTGAAGCTTTCTTT
abundance: -; d_gene: TRBD1; j_gene: TRBJ1-2; v_gene: TRBV5-6; CDR3aa: CASRADRVHGYTF; CDR3nt: TGTGCCAGCAGGGCGGACAGGGTTCATGGCTACACCTTC
abundance: once; d_gene: -; j_gene: TRBJ2-7; v_gene: TRBV19; CDR3aa: CASSKQEDSYEQYF; CDR3nt: TGTGCCAGTAGTAAGCAGGAGGACTCCTACGAGCAGTACTTC
abundance: -; d_gene: -; j_gene: TRBJ1-1; v_gene: TRBV6-1; CDR3aa: CASSSTENTEAFF; CDR3nt: TGTGCCAGCAGTTCGACAGAAAACACTGAAGCTTTCTTT
abundance: -; d_gene: TRBD1; j_gene: TRBJ1-4; v_gene: TRBV30; CDR3aa: CAWSVHRGQGEKLFF; CDR3nt: TGTGCCTGGAGTGTGCACAGGGGGCAGGGTGAAAAACTGTTTTTT
abundance: once; d_gene: TRBD1; j_gene: TRBJ1-2; v_gene: TRBV7-9; CDR3aa: CASSLKGQSRGYTF; CDR3nt: TGTGCCAGCAGCTTAAAGGGACAGTCGCGAGGCTACACCTTC
abundance: -; d_gene: -; j_gene: TRBJ1-5; v_gene: TRBV23-1; CDR3aa: CASTPRDNNQPQHF; CDR3nt: TGCGCCAGCACCCCCCGGGACAACAATCAGCCCCAGCATTTT
abundance: -; d_gene: TRBD1; j_gene: TRBJ2-1; v_gene: TRBV24-1; CDR3aa: CATSDRGQGQGNEQFF; CDR3nt: TGTGCCACCAGTGATAGGGGACAGGGTCAGGGCAATGAGCAGTTCTTC
abundance: -; d_gene: -; j_gene: TRBJ2-4; v_gene: TRBV6-5; CDR3aa: CASSYSNLKAKNIQYF; CDR3nt: TGTGCCAGCAGTTACTCTAACCTCAAGGCCAAAAACATTCAGTACTTC
abundance: -; d_gene: -; j_gene: TRBJ2-7; v_gene: TRBV10-3; CDR3aa: CAITTGTGNSYEQYF; CDR3nt: TGTGCCATCACCACCGGGACTGGCAACTCCTACGAGCAGTACTTC
abundance: -; d_gene: -; j_gene: TRBJ1-6; v_gene: TRBV18; CDR3aa: CASSESTSSYNSPLHF; CDR3nt: TGTGCCAGCTCAGAATCTACGAGCTCCTATAATTCACCCCTCCACTTT
abundance: -; d_gene: -; j_gene: TRBJ1-5; v_gene: TRBV2; CDR3aa: CASSEAGLNQPQHF; CDR3nt: TGTGCCAGCAGTGAAGCGGGTCTCAATCAGCCCCAGCATTTT
abundance: -; d_gene: -; j_gene: TRBJ1-5; v_gene: TRBV6-1; CDR3aa: CASREDRKANQPQHF; CDR3nt: TGTGCCAGCAGGGAAGACAGAAAAGCGAATCAGCCCCAGCATTTT
abundance: -; d_gene: -; j_gene: TRBJ1-3; v_gene: TRBV28; CDR3aa: CASNGGFPSGNTIYF; CDR3nt: TGTGCCAGCAATGGGGGATTCCCTTCCGGAAACACCATATATTTT
abundance: -; d_gene: -; j_gene: TRBJ2-2; v_gene: TRBV9; CDR3aa: CASSARWTGELFF; CDR3nt: TGTGCCAGCAGCGCCCGGTGGACCGGGGAGCTGTTTTTT